Listed here are 26 T cell receptor beta chains from one sample, sequenced in a study of cytomegalovirus exposure and HLA in healthy donors. The PCR ran on 60 Vbeta and 13 Jbeta primers. Clones were read by immunoSEQ multiplex PCR, and TCRdb kept only the in-frame ones, dropping some. There are 250,000 or so clones in the sample; 80% to 95% occur only once, and 1.5% to 2% lies in the top ten. Sample: PBMCs. All receptors come from a girl aged 2-15 years in good health and CMV-seronegative.

This clone was counted a single time. The rearrangement joins TRBV5-1 to TRBJ1-4; TRBD1 matches 7 bases. This CDR3 contains 14 residues. Germline V CDR1 and CDR2: SGHRS, YFSETQ. The ends lost 2 bases at V and 6 bases at J; junction bases unmatched: 4. As DNA, the CDR3 is TGCGCCAGCAGCTTCACCACAGGGGATGAAAAACTGTTTTTT. This translates into CASSFTTGDEKLFF.

Written as DNA, the CDR3 is TGTGCCAGCAGCTTGGAACAGGGGAACACTGAAGCTTTCTTT. Its protein product is CASSLEQGNTEAFF. The chain links TRBV5-8 to TRBJ1-1; D may be TRBD1 (6 bases). Germline CDR1 and CDR2: SGHTS and YDEGEE. This CDR3 comprises 14 residues. The V and J ends lost 0 bases and 1 base respectively, with 7 bases between them.

The table lists this clone with a few counts. The CDR3 here is CASSEEGAEDTEAFF. CDR3 nucleotides: TGTGCCAGCAGTGAAGAGGGGGCGGAGGACACTGAAGCTTTCTTT. The V gene is TRBV6-1, the J gene TRBJ1-1; 7 bases align to TRBD1. CDR3 length: 15 residues. The germline V gene encodes CDR1 MNHNS and CDR2 SASEGT. The V segment lost 1 base and the J segment 3 bases; nucleotides outside the gene matches: 5.

This chain connects TRBV27 to TRBJ2-2; D gene unclear. The CDR3 covers 16 residues. The V end was cut by 6 bases, the J end by 0 bases, with 14 bases between. Germline V gene data show CDR1 as MNHEY and CDR2 as SMNVEV (reference sequence). CDR3 protein: CASSPMAQANTGELFF. In DNA, the CDR3 is TGTGCCAGCAGCCCTATGGCGCAGGCGAACACCGGGGAGCTGTTTTTT.

The J gene is TRBJ1-2, the V gene TRBV2; tentative D call: TRBD1 (6 bases). The CDR3 covers 17 residues. Trimming cost V 6 bases and J 1 base, with 21 bases left between them. The V gene's germline CDR1 is SNHLY and CDR2 FYNNEI. CDR3 loop: CASRRWDGQNNNYGYTF. DNA of the CDR3: TGTGCCAGCAGGCGGTGGGACGGACAGAACAATAACTATGGCTACACCTTC.

Turning to this clone: The junction differs from germline at one of its ends, possibly a read error. This sequence joins TRBV5-4 and TRBJ1-1; tentatively, D is TRBD1 (5 bases). Germline CDR1 is SGHNT and CDR2 is YYREEE (reference sequence). This CDR3 region has 14 residues. In DNA, the CDR3 is TGTGCCAGCAGTTTGGGACTTGTGAACACTGAAGCTTTCTTT. The encoded protein is CASSLGLVNTEAFF.

This clone was detected only once. This chain joins TRBV15 and TRBJ2-1, with 14 bases aligning to TRBD2. V trimming: 0 bases; J trimming: 7 bases; junction bases outside the gene matches: 2. CDR1 and CDR2 (germline): LNHNV, YYDKDF (reference sequence). The CDR3 spans 16 residues. The CDR3 DNA is TGTGCCACCAGCAGAGAATGGACTAGCGGGGGGAATGAGCAGTTCTTC. Translated: CATSREWTSGGNEQFF.

The CDR3 coding sequence is TGCGCCAGCAGGTCCACAAACACTGAAGCTTTCTTT. Its translation: CASRSTNTEAFF. The V call is TRBV5-1, the J call TRBJ1-1; no definite D call. Trimming took off 5 bases at V and 2 bases at J, with 7 bases between the two ends. Germline CDR1 and CDR2: SGHRS and YFSETQ. CDR3 length equals 12 residues.

The V and J genes are TRBV18 and TRBJ1-5; D is uncertain. CDR3 length: 12 amino acids. Trimming stripped 4 bases from V and 6 bases from J, with 7 bases between. CDR1 and CDR2 from the germline V gene are KGHSH and LQKENI. The DNA of the CDR3 is TGTGCCAGCTCACGAGCCGGTCAGCCCCAGCATTTT. Protein product: CASSRAGQPQHF.

J is TRBJ2-7 and V is TRBV10-3; the match to TRBD1 covers 10 bases. Germline lookup yields CDR1 ENHRY and CDR2 SYGVKD. V dropped 10 bases and J dropped 1; count of bases not matched to a gene: 4. The CDR3 is 13 amino acids. The CDR3 here is CATTGQGSYEQYF. The CDR3 bases are TGTGCCACCACGGGACAGGGGTCCTACGAGCAGTACTTC.

The chain employs TRBV6-4 and TRBJ2-3, with 8 bases matching TRBD2. This CDR3 region has 17 residues. With V trimmed by 6 bases and J by 1 base, 12 bases remained unmatched. Germline values: CDR1 MRHNA, CDR2 SNTAGT. CDR3 DNA sequence: TGTGCCAGCAGCCTGACCGTCGGGGGGGCTCGCACAGATACGCAGTATTTT. Translated, it gives CASSLTVGGARTDTQYF.

This clone was observed a handful of times. The chain links TRBV9 to TRBJ2-4, with D maybe TRBD1 (8 bases). The germline V gene has CDR1 SGDLS and CDR2 YYNGEE. V shed 3 bases and J shed 9 bases, with 19 bases lying between them. This CDR3 contains 15 residues. DNA of the CDR3: TGTGCCAGCAGCGAGGGGTTGGACAGGGAGGGCATTCAGTACTTC. Amino acid sequence: CASSEGLDREGIQYF. The complete variable domain, with remaining parts taken from reference TRBV9 and TRBJ2-4, reads DSGVTQTPKHLITATGQRVTLRCSPRSGDLSVYWYQQSLDQGLQFLIQYYNGEERAKGNILERFSAQQFPDLHSELNLSSLELGDSALYFCASSEGLDREGIQYFGAGTRLSVL.

The J gene is TRBJ2-4, the V gene TRBV7-2; D might be TRBD2 (6 bases). CDR3 length: 16 amino acids. Trimming shortened V by 4 bases and J by 6 bases, and 19 bases separated the two germline ends. Germline CDR1 SGHTA, CDR2 FQGNSA. CDR3 in DNA: TGTGCCAGCAGCTCGCGAGGGCGGGGCGGGATAAACATTCAGTACTTC. It specifies CASSSRGRGGINIQYF. The whole variable domain, filled in from reference TRBV7-2 and TRBJ2-4, reads GAGVSQSPSNKVTEKGKDVELRCDPISGHTALYWYRQSLGQGLEFLIYFQGNSAPDKSGLPSDRFSAERTGGSVSTLTIQRTQQEDSAVYLCASSSRGRGGINIQYFGAGTRLSVL.

The chain uses TRBV2 and TRBJ2-1, with 15 bases identical to TRBD2. The germline V gene encodes CDR1 SNHLY and CDR2 FYNNEI. V trimming: 3 bases; J trimming: 8 bases; junction bases outside the gene matches: 5. The CDR3 runs 16 residues. CDR3 DNA: TGTGCCAGCAGTGACTGGACTAGCGGGAGGGGCGATGAGCAGTTCTTC. Encoded protein: CASSDWTSGRGDEQFF.

The chain carries TRBV2 and TRBJ1-4; a weak D match, TRBD1 (5 bases). The CDR3 totals 13 residues. V lost 4 bases, J lost 7 bases, and 10 bases lay in between. CDR1 and CDR2 from the germline V gene are SNHLY and FYNNEI. The CDR3 protein is CASSGPGGEKLFF. The CDR3 DNA follows: TGTGCCAGCAGTGGGCCGGGGGGTGAAAAACTGTTTTTT.

This clone has more than one count but fewer than ten. V and J are TRBV27 and TRBJ1-1; weak D call: TRBD1 (6 bases). CDR1 and CDR2 from the germline V gene are MNHEY and SMNVEV (reference sequence). Trimming stripped 6 bases from V and 1 base from J, with 9 bases between. The CDR3 is 13 residues long. The CDR3 DNA reads as TGTGCCAGCAGACAGGGACCGAACACTGAAGCTTTCTTT. Encoded protein: CASRQGPNTEAFF.

This chain links TRBV28 with TRBJ2-1; 10 nucleotides match TRBD2. The CDR3 runs to 16 residues. Trimming removed 6 bases from V and 2 bases from J; junction bases left unmatched: 7. Germline V gene sequence: CDR1 MDHEN, CDR2 SYDVKM. The CDR3 region is CASSRLSGGAYNEQFF. The CDR3 nucleotides are TGTGCCAGCAGCCGCCTCAGCGGGGGGGCCTACAATGAGCAGTTCTTC.

The chain combines TRBV30 with TRBJ1-2; a weak D match, TRBD1 (5 bases). The CDR3 totals 13 residues. Germline V lookup: CDR1 GTSNPN, CDR2 SVGIG (reference sequence). Deletions cut 4 bases from V and 3 bases from J, with 12 bases between. CDR3 protein: CAWKQVEDYGYTF. Here the CDR3 DNA reads TGTGCCTGGAAACAGGTCGAGGACTATGGCTACACCTTC.

The genes are TRBV6-1 and TRBJ2-7, with 10 bases fitting TRBD1. This CDR3 contains 14 residues. J was trimmed by 2 bases and V by 6 bases; bases with no gene match: 4. CDR1 is MNHNS, CDR2 SASEGT, per germline. The CDR3 DNA reads as TGTGCCAGCAGAACCGGGACAGGGGCCTACGAGCAGTACTTC. Translation gives CASRTGTGAYEQYF.

The chain couples TRBV30 to TRBJ2-7; a weak D match, TRBD2 (5 bases). This CDR3 is built from 15 residues. The V and J ends lost 3 bases and 2 bases respectively, with 17 bases between them. Germline V gene data show CDR1 as GTSNPN and CDR2 as SVGIG (reference sequence). Written as DNA, the CDR3 is TGTGCCTGGAGGCGGGCCACTAGGTACCCCTACGAGCAGTACTTC. Translated: CAWRRATRYPYEQYF.

A few counts support this clone. V and J are TRBV25-1 and TRBJ1-4, with 7 nucleotides matching TRBD1. V shed 6 bases, J shed 10 bases, and the junction held 11 bases outside the gene matches. This CDR3 region has 14 residues. Germline V lookup: CDR1 MGHDK, CDR2 SYGVNS. CDR3 sequence (DNA): TGTGCCAGCAGAAAGAAAACAGGGGCCGGAAAACTGTTTTTT. This encodes CASRKKTGAGKLFF.

Only one count was recorded for this clone. V and J are TRBV5-4 and TRBJ2-1; TRBD2 agrees at 7 bases. Germline V CDR1 and CDR2: SGHNT, YYREEE (reference sequence). The CDR3 is 15 amino acids. V lost 4 bases, J lost 6 bases, and 10 bases stayed unmatched. This CDR3 reads CASSHGLAEINEQFF. CDR3 sequence (DNA): TGTGCCAGCAGCCACGGTCTAGCGGAAATCAATGAGCAGTTCTTC.

This sequence joins TRBV14 and TRBJ1-6, with 7 bases identical to TRBD1. Looked up from germline, CDR1 is SGHDN and CDR2 is FVKESK. CDR3 size: 15 residues. The J segment lost 5 bases and the V segment lost 0 bases, leaving 1 base of the junction unmatched. Here the CDR3 reads CASSQDGTDNSPLHF. The DNA of the CDR3 is TGTGCCAGCAGCCAAGACGGGACAGATAATTCACCCCTCCACTTT.

This sequence joins TRBV2 and TRBJ2-3, with a possible D match to TRBD2 (6 bases). Germline V gene data show CDR1 as SNHLY and CDR2 as FYNNEI. Trimming took 6 bases from V and 1 from J, leaving 14 bases between them. The CDR3 length is 15 residues. The CDR3 bases are TGTGCCAGCAGCGATAGGCCGGGGGGCACAGATACGCAGTATTTT. Its translation: CASSDRPGGTDTQYF.

The V gene is TRBV5-4, the J gene TRBJ1-1; TRBD1 might be the D (6 bases). This CDR3 is built from 16 residues. V lost 5 bases and J lost 8, with 25 bases in between. The germline CDR1 and CDR2 sequences are SGHNT and YYREEE (reference sequence). CDR3 protein: CASRAWSLTGEAEAFF. CDR3 in DNA: TGTGCCAGCAGAGCTTGGTCATTGACAGGAGAGGCGGAAGCTTTCTTT.

The chain uses TRBV7-3 and TRBJ2-7; 7 nucleotides line up with TRBD1. The CDR3 runs 15 residues. Germline trimming cut 2 bases from V and 3 bases from J; bases unmatched to any gene: 7. CDR1 and CDR2 from the germline V gene are SGHTA and FQGTGA. For the CDR3, the DNA is TGTGCCAGCAGCTTATTCGAGGGGGCCAACTACGAGCAGTACTTC. This codes for CASSLFEGANYEQYF.